Following are 18 T cell receptor beta chains from one sample sequenced in a study of blood T cell repertoires in COVID-19. TCRdb keeps only in-frame clones here, not all; method: immunoSEQ multiplex PCR. This sample has fewer than 200,000 clones, with 90% to 95% found just once. Sequences were obtained from peripheral blood. All receptors come from a woman aged 50 to 65 with acute or convalescent COVID-19.

V is TRBV18 and J is TRBJ2-2; TRBD1 is a possible D gene (6 bases). The V end was cut by 8 bases, the J end by 2 bases, with 12 bases between. This CDR3 comprises 14 residues. Germline values: CDR1 KGHSH, CDR2 LQKENI. The CDR3 sequence: CASQPGVNTGELFF. In DNA, the CDR3 is TGTGCCAGCCAGCCAGGGGTCAACACCGGGGAGCTGTTTTTT.

The CDR3 reads CASSGVGDRRSNQPQHF. CDR3 nucleotides: TGTGCCAGCAGCGGTGTTGGGGACAGAAGGAGCAATCAGCCCCAGCATTTT. The chain uses TRBV2 and TRBJ1-5; 7 bases are shared with TRBD1. CDR1 and CDR2 (germline): SNHLY, FYNNEI. The junction had 12 bases not matched to a gene; V was cut back by 6 bases and J by 1 base. This CDR3 spans 17 amino acids.

The V and J genes are TRBV7-2 and TRBJ1-5; D might be TRBD1 (6 bases). Looked up from germline, CDR1 is SGHTA and CDR2 is FQGNSA. The CDR3 loop spans 14 amino acids. V lost 5 bases, J lost 4 bases, and 12 bases lay in between. CDR3 coding DNA: TGTGCCAGCAGCCCCTACCAGGGGAATCAGCCCCAGCATTTT. Its protein is CASSPYQGNQPQHF.

CDR3 loop: CASSYSGIQETQYF. Here the CDR3 DNA reads TGTGCCAGCAGTTACTCCGGGATACAAGAGACCCAGTACTTC. The V gene is TRBV6-5, the J gene TRBJ2-5; D possibly corresponds to TRBD2 (5 bases). V shed 0 bases and J shed 2 bases, with 7 bases lying between them. The length of the CDR3 is 14 residues. From germline, CDR1 is MNHEY and CDR2 SVGAGI.

The rearrangement joins TRBV30 to TRBJ1-3; D is possibly TRBD1 (5 bases). The germline V and J ends were trimmed by 4 bases and 3 bases, with 22 bases remaining between them. The CDR3 length is 17 residues. Per germline, CDR1 GTSNPN and CDR2 SVGIG (reference sequence). The CDR3 DNA is TGTGCCTGGAACCCTACCTTCAGGGATTTAGGTGGAAACACCATATATTTT. Protein product: CAWNPTFRDLGGNTIYF.

The CDR3 DNA reads as TGTGCCAGCTCACCCGGACAAATTACTATGAACACTGAAGCTTTCTTT. Its translation is CASSPGQITMNTEAFF. V gene TRBV18 combines with J gene TRBJ1-1; tentatively, D is TRBD1 (5 bases). V was shortened by 3 bases and J by 0 bases, with 14 bases between the two germline ends. The length of the CDR3 is 16 residues. The germline V gene has CDR1 KGHSH and CDR2 LQKENI.

The chain carries TRBV18 and TRBJ1-2; 7 bases are shared with TRBD1. The CDR3 is made up of 14 amino acids. V was clipped by 6 bases and J by 1 base; unmatched bases: 5. Germline V gives CDR1 KGHSH, CDR2 LQKENI. CDR3 sequence: CASSGTDNNYGYTF. The CDR3 DNA sequence: TGTGCCAGCTCCGGGACAGATAATAACTATGGCTACACCTTC.

This chain links TRBV5-1 with TRBJ1-1; possibly TRBD1 for D (6 bases). CDR3 length equals 12 residues. Germline lookup yields CDR1 SGHRS and CDR2 YFSETQ. V was pared by 4 bases and J by 7 bases, with 11 bases between. CDR3 DNA: TGCGCCAGCAGCCTACAGGGAATTGAAGCTTTCTTT. As protein: CASSLQGIEAFF.

The J gene is TRBJ2-1, the V gene TRBV2; 10 nucleotides line up with TRBD2. Germline CDR1 and CDR2: SNHLY and FYNNEI. CDR3 length equals 16 residues. V shed 6 bases and J 0 bases; nucleotides not matched to a gene: 5. The CDR3 loop is CASRTSSGSSYNEQFF. In nucleotides, the CDR3 is TGTGCCAGCAGGACGTCTAGCGGGAGCTCCTACAATGAGCAGTTCTTC.

The V and J genes are TRBV28 and TRBJ2-3, with TRBD2 as a possible D gene (5 bases). This CDR3 has 15 residues. Trimming left V 4 bases short and J 1 base short, with 12 bases between. Germline V gives CDR1 MDHEN, CDR2 SYDVKM. CDR3 bases: TGTGCCAGCAGTTCCGGGGTGTTCGGCACAGATACGCAGTATTTT. Translating it yields CASSSGVFGTDTQYF.

The V and J genes are TRBV28 and TRBJ1-1; D is undetermined. The CDR3 is 13 residues long. Trimming removed 2 bases from V and 1 base from J, with 5 bases in between. Germline CDR1 MDHEN, CDR2 SYDVKM. DNA for the CDR3: TGTGCCAGCAGTTTAGTTAGGAACACTGAAGCTTTCTTT. It yields the protein CASSLVRNTEAFF.

V usage is TRBV5-1 and J usage is TRBJ1-6; 8 bases line up with TRBD1. Germline lookup yields CDR1 SGHRS and CDR2 YFSETQ. This CDR3 contains 15 residues. J was trimmed by 2 bases and V by 4 bases; bases with no gene match: 2. CDR3 coding DNA: TGCGCCAGCAGCACGGGACAGGCCTATAATTCACCCCTCCACTTT. The encoded protein is CASSTGQAYNSPLHF.

In its sample, this clone was seen many times. The chain couples TRBV24-1 to TRBJ2-7, with 7 bases identical to TRBD1. The CDR3 runs 12 residues. The germline V gene encodes CDR1 KGHDR and CDR2 SFDVKD. The ends lost 3 bases at V and 8 bases at J; junction bases unmatched: 3. In DNA form, the CDR3 reads TGTGCCACCAGTGATGTACAGGGGAAGCAGTACTTC. This translates into CATSDVQGKQYF.

The rearrangement links TRBV28 to TRBJ2-2; D perhaps matches TRBD2 (6 bases). From germline, CDR1 is MDHEN and CDR2 SYDVKM. With 2 bases removed from V and 2 bases from J, the gap between germline ends came to 12 bases. The CDR3 length is 16 residues. Here the CDR3 DNA reads TGTGCCAGCAGTTTACGGGACTCCCTCAACACCGGGGAGCTGTTTTTT. This sequence encodes CASSLRDSLNTGELFF. The whole variable domain, remainder taken from reference TRBV28 and TRBJ2-2, is DVKVTQSSRYLVKRTGEKVFLECVQDMDHENMFWYRQDPGLGLRLIYFSYDVKMKEKGDIPEGYSVSREKKERFSLILESASTNQTSMYLCASSLRDSLNTGELFFGEGSRLTVL.

Here the CDR3 DNA reads TGTGCCAGCAGTCCGCAGGGAAGGGAGCAGTACTTC. Translation gives CASSPQGREQYF. The chain carries TRBV6-5 and TRBJ2-7; D is perhaps TRBD1 (5 bases). Germline CDR1 and CDR2: MNHEY and SVGAGI. The CDR3 spans 12 residues. V was cut by 5 bases and J by 7 bases, with 12 bases left in between.

This rearrangement joins TRBV3-1 (or the pseudogene TRBV3-2) to TRBJ1-1; TRBD1 is a possible D gene (5 bases). V was trimmed by 1 base and J by 0 bases, leaving 9 bases between them. The CDR3 consists of 15 residues. Germline CDR1 and CDR2: LGHDT and YNNKEL (reference sequence). The CDR3 DNA follows: TGTGCCAGCAGCCAAGGGGGCCAAATGAACACTGAAGCTTTCTTT. Translation gives CASSQGGQMNTEAFF.

The rearrangement joins TRBV5-4 to TRBJ1-5; no clear D. Trimming took off 4 bases at V and 5 bases at J, with 7 bases between the two ends. Germline CDR1 is SGHNT and CDR2 is YYREEE (reference sequence). The CDR3 runs 12 residues. CDR3 DNA sequence: TGTGCCAGCAGCACGCCGGATCAGCCCCAGCATTTT. This codes for CASSTPDQPQHF.

This chain links TRBV2 with TRBJ2-7; D is possibly TRBD1 (5 bases). Between the trimmed V and J ends, which lost 6 bases and 3 bases, there was a span of 15 bases. CDR1 is SNHLY and CDR2 is FYNNEI in the germline V gene. CDR3 length equals 14 residues. CDR3 nucleotide sequence: TGTGCCAGCAGACCGGACAAGGGTTACTACGAGCAGTACTTC. Translating it yields CASRPDKGYYEQYF.